This TCR beta chain was obtained from a study of radiation and T cells in renal cell carcinoma. Looking at the study overall: Nephrectomy followed 15 Gy stereotactic body radiation by 4 weeks.

Produced via immunoSEQ multiplex PCR; TCRdb's table is partial and in-frame only. This sample has nearly 50,000 clones, with 65% to 90% found just once. The V gene's germline CDR1 is MNHEY and CDR2 SMNVEV (reference sequence). Trimming took off 4 bases at V and 7 bases at J, with 11 bases between the two ends. The CDR3 has 12 residues. Study outcomes and limitations: No pretreatment tumor biopsies were available for baseline clonotypes. In blood, top tumor clones expanded by 2 weeks, shrinking by 4.

As for time point: baseline pretreatment blood. Treatment indicated: 15 Gy SBRT to primary tumor, nephrectomy 4 weeks later. About this clone itself: No antigen is known for it.

The source of this sequence is a woman in her seventies with renal cell carcinoma. The chain links TRBV27 to TRBJ2-7; D is undetermined. The sequencing used blood, collected from a patient whose treatment included radiotherapy and nephrectomy. The CDR3 nucleotides read TGTGCCAGCAGTTCCAGACTGGGGGAGCAGTACTTC. Protein product: CASSSRLGEQYF.